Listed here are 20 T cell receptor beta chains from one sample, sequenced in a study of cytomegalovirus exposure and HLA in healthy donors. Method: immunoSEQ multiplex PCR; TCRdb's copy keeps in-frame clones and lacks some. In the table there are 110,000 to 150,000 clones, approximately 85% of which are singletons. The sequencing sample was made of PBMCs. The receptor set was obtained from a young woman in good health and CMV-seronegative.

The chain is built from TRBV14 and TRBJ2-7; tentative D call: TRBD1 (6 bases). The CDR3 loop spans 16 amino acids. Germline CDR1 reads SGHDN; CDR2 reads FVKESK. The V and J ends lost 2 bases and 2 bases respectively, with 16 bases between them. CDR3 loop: CASSQQDPGDTYEQYF. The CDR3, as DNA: TGTGCCAGCAGCCAACAGGACCCTGGGGACACCTACGAGCAGTACTTC.

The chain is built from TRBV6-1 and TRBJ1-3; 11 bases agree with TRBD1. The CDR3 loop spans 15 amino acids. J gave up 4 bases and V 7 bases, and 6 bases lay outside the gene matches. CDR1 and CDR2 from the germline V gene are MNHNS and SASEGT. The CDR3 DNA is TGTGCCAGCAACAGGGACAGGGGGGGAGGAAACACCATATATTTT. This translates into CASNRDRGGGNTIYF.

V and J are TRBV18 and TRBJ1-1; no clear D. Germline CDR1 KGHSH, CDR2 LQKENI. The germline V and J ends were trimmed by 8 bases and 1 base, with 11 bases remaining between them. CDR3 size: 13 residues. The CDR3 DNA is TGTGCCAGCGCCCAGGCTCGGAACACTGAAGCTTTCTTT. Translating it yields CASAQARNTEAFF.

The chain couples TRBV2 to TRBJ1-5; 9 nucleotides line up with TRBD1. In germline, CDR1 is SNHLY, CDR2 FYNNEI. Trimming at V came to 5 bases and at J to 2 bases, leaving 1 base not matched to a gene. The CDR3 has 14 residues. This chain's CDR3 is CASSWDRGNQPQHF. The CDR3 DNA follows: TGTGCCAGCAGTTGGGACAGGGGCAATCAGCCCCAGCATTTT.

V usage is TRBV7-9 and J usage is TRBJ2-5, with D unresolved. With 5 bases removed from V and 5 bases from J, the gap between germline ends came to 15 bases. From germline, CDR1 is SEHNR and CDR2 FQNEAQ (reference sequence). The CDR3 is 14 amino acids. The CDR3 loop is CASSPGYARETQYF. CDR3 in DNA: TGTGCCAGCAGCCCAGGTTACGCGCGCGAGACCCAGTACTTC.

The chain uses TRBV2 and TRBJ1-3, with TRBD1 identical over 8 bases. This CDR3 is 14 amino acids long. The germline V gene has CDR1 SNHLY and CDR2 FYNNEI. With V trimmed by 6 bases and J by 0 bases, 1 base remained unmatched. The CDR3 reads CASSDRGSGNTIYF. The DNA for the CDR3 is TGTGCCAGCAGCGACAGGGGCTCTGGAAACACCATATATTTT.

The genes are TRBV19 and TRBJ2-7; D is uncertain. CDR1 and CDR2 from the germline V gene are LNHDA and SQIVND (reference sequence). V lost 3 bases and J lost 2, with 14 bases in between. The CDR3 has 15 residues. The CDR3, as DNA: TGTGCCAGTAGTATTGCCCCTACCTTCCCCTACGAGCAGTACTTC. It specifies CASSIAPTFPYEQYF.

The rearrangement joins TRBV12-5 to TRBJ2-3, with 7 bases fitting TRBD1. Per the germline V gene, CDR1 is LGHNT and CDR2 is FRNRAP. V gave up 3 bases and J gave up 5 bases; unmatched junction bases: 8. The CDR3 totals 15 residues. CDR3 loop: CASGFGRGQGDTQYF. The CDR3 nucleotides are TGTGCTAGTGGTTTTGGTAGGGGGCAGGGAGATACGCAGTATTTT.

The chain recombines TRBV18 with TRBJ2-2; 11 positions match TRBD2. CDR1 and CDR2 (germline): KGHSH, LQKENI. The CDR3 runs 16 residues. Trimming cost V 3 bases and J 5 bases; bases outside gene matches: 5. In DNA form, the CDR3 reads TGTGCCAGCTCACCTGGGACTAGCGGAGGAACCGGGGAGCTGTTTTTT. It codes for CASSPGTSGGTGELFF.

CDR3 region: CASGTQGADTGELFF. CDR3 bases: TGCGCCAGCGGAACCCAGGGTGCGGACACCGGGGAGCTGTTTTTT. The V call is TRBV5-1, the J call TRBJ2-2; maybe TRBD1 (5 bases). Germline lookup yields CDR1 SGHRS and CDR2 YFSETQ. CDR3 length: 15 amino acids. V was trimmed by 7 bases and J by 3 bases, leaving 16 bases between them. Full variable domain (outside the CDR3, taken from reference TRBV5-1 and TRBJ2-2): KAGVTQTPRYLIKTRGQQVTLSCSPISGHRSVSWYQQTPGQGLQFLFEYFSETQRNKGNFPGRFSGRQFSNSRSEMNVSTLELGDSALYLCASGTQGADTGELFFGEGSRLTVL.

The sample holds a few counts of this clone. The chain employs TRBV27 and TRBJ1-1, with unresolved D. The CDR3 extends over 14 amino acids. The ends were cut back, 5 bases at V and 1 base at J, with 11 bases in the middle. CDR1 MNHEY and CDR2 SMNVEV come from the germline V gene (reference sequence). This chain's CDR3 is CASSNRVGNTEAFF. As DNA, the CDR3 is TGTGCCAGCAGTAACCGGGTGGGGAACACTGAAGCTTTCTTT.

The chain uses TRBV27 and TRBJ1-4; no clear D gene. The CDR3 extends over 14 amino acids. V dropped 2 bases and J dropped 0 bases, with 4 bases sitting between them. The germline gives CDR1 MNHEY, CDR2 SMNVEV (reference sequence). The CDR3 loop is CASSLTATNEKLFF. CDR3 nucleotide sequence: TGTGCCAGCAGTTTAACGGCAACTAATGAAAAACTGTTTTTT.

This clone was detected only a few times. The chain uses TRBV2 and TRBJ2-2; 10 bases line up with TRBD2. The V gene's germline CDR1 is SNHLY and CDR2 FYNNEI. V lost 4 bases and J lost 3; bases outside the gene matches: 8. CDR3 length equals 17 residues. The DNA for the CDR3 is TGTGCCAGCAGTGTCCAGCGGGGGGGCACGTACACCGGGGAGCTGTTTTTT. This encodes CASSVQRGGTYTGELFF.

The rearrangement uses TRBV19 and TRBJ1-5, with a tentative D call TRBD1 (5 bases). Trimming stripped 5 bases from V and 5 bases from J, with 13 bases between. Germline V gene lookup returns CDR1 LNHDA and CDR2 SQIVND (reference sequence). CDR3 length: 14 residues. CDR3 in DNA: TGTGCCAGTAGTTACAGTAAGGGGTATCAGCCCCAGCATTTT. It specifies CASSYSKGYQPQHF.

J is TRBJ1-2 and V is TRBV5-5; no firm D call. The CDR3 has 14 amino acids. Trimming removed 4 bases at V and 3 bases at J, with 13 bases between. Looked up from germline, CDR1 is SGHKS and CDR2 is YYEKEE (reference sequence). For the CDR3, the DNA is TGTGCCAGCAGCCCTAGTGGGAGGGACTATGGCTACACCTTC. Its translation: CASSPSGRDYGYTF.

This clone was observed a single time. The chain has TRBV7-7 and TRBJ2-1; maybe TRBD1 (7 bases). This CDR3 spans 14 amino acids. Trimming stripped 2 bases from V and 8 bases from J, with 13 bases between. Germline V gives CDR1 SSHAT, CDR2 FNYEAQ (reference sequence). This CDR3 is CASSLTQGGDEQFF. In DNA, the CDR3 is TGTGCCAGCAGCTTAACCCAGGGGGGCGATGAGCAGTTCTTC.

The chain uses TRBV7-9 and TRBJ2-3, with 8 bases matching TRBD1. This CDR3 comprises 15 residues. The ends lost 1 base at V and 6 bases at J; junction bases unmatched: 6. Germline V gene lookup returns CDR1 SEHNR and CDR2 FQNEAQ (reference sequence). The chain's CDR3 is CASSLVSGGADTQYF. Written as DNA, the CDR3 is TGTGCCAGCAGCTTAGTATCAGGGGGCGCCGATACGCAGTATTTT.

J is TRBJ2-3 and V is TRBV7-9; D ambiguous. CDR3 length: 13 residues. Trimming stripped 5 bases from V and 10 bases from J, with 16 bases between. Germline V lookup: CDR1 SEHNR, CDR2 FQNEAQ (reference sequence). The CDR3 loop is CASSQSQRLAQYF. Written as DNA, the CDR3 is TGTGCCAGCAGCCAATCCCAGAGGCTGGCGCAGTATTTT.

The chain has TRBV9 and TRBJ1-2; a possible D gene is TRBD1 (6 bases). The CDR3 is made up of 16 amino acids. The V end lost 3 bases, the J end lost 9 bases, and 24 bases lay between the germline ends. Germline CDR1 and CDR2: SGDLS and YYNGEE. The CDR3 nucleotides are TGTGCCAGCAGCGACACAACGGACAGTCCAATTGGTAGCTACACCTTC. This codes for CASSDTTDSPIGSYTF.

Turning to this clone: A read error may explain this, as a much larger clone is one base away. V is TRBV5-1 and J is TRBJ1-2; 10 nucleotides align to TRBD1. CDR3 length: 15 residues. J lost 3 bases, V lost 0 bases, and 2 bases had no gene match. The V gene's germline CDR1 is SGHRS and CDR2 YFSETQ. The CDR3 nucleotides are TGCGCCAGCAGCTTGGGGGGGACAGGGGACTATGGCTACACCTTC. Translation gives CASSLGGTGDYGYTF. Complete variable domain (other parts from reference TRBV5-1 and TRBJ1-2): KAGVTQTPRYLIKTRGQQVTLSCSPISGHRSVSWYQQTPGQGLQFLFEYFSETQRNKGNFPGRFSGRQFSNSRSEMNVSTLELGDSALYLCASSLGGTGDYGYTFGSGTRLTVV.